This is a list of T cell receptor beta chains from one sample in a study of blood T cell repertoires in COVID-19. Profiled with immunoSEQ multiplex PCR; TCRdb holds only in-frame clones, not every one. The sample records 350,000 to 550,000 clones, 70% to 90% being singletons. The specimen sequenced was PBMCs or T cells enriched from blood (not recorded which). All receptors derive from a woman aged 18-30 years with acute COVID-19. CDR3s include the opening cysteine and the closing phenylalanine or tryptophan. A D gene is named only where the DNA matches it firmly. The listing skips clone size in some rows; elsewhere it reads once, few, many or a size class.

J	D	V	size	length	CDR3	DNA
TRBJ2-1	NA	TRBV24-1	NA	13	CATSDRYYNEQFF	TGTGCCACCAGTGACAGATACTACAATGAGCAGTTCTTC
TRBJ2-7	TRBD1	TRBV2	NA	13	CASSEGQSYEQYF	TGTGCCAGCAGTGAGGGACAGTCCTACGAGCAGTACTTC
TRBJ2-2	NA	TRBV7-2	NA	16	CASSLQGLPNTGELFF	TGTGCCAGCAGCTTACAGGGACTCCCGAACACCGGGGAGCTGTTTTTT
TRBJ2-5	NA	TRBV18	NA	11	CASSPGETQYF	TGTGCCAGCTCACCGGGCGAGACCCAGTACTTC
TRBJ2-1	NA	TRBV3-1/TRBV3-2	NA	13	CASSQLQANEQFF	TGTGCCAGCAGCCAACTACAGGCTAATGAGCAGTTCTTC
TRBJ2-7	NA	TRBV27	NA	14	CASSSGGQPYEQYF	TGTGCCAGCAGTTCTGGCGGACAGCCCTACGAGCAGTACTTC
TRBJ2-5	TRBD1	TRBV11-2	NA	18	CASSIGDWAGGSLQTQYF	TGTGCCAGCAGCATAGGGGATTGGGCAGGGGGCTCTCTTCAGACCCAGTACTTC
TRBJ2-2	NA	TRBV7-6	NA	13	CASSLDTTGELFF	TGTGCCAGCAGCTTAGACACCACCGGGGAGCTGTTTTTT
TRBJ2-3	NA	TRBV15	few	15	CATKEGKAYTDTQYF	TGTGCCACCAAGGAGGGCAAGGCTTACACAGATACGCAGTATTTT
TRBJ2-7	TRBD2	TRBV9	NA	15	CASSVTSGRANEQYF	TGTGCCAGCAGCGTAACTAGCGGGAGGGCGAACGAGCAGTACTTC
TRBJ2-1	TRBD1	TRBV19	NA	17	CASSYRGANGLYNEQFF	TGTGCCAGTAGTTACAGGGGGGCGAATGGGCTCTACAATGAGCAGTTCTTC
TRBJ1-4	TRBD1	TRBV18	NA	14	CASSPGQGREKLFF	TGTGCCAGCTCACCAGGACAGGGTAGAGAAAAACTGTTTTTT
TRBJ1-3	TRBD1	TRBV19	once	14	CASVDRGLGNTIYF	TGTGCCAGCGTGGACAGGGGGCTTGGAAACACCATATATTTT
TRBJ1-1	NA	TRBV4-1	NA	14	CASSARTRNTEAFF	TGCGCCAGCAGCGCCCGTACGAGGAACACTGAAGCTTTCTTT
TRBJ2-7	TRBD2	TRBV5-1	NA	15	CASSLGLAGPYEQYF	TGCGCCAGCAGCTTGGGGTTAGCGGGACCGTACGAGCAGTACTTC
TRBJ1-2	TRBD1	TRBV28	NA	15	CASRSAPDRDYGYTF	TGTGCCAGCAGATCGGCCCCGGACAGGGACTATGGCTACACCTTC
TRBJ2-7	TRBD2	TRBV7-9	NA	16	CASSTGTSGIFYEQYF	TGTGCCAGCAGCACGGGGACTAGCGGGATATTCTACGAGCAGTACTTC
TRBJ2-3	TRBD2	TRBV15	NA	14	CATSTQTSVDTQYF	TGTGCCACCAGCACCCAAACTAGCGTAGATACGCAGTATTTT
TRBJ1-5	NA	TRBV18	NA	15	CASSPTMDSNQPQHF	TGTGCCAGCTCACCTACCATGGACAGTAATCAGCCCCAGCATTTT
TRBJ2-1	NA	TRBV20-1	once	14	CSASESSSYNEQFF	TGCAGTGCTAGTGAGTCGAGCTCCTACAATGAGCAGTTCTTC
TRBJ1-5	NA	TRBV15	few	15	CATSRAGKEGQPQHF	TGTGCCACCAGCCGGGCAGGGAAGGAGGGTCAGCCCCAGCATTTT
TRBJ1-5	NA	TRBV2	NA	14	CASSETVSNQPQHF	TGTGCCAGCAGTGAGACAGTTAGCAATCAGCCCCAGCATTTT
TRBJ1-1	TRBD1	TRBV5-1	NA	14	CASSPDRGGTEAFF	TGCGCCAGCAGCCCCGACAGGGGTGGGACTGAAGCTTTCTTT
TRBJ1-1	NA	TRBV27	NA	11	CASRRDTKAFF	TGTGCCAGCCGCCGGGACACCAAAGCTTTCTTT
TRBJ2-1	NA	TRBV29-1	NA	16	CSGDLYSGGAYNEQFF	TGCAGCGGTGATCTATATAGCGGAGGGGCTTACAATGAGCAGTTCTTC
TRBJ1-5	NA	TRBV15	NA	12	CATSRDSGPQHF	TGTGCCACCAGCAGAGACAGTGGGCCCCAGCATTTT
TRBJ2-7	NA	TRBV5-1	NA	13	CASSPDRPNEQYF	TGCGCCAGCAGCCCAGACAGGCCCAACGAGCAGTACTTC
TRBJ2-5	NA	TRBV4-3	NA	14	CASSQDSRGETQYF	TGCGCCAGCAGCCAAGATAGCCGGGGAGAGACCCAGTACTTC
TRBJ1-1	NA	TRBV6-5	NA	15	CASSYTGPLATEAFF	TGTGCCAGCAGTTACACAGGTCCTCTGGCCACTGAAGCTTTCTTT
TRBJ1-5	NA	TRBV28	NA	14	CASSLEEAHQPQHF	TGTGCCAGCAGTTTAGAAGAAGCCCATCAGCCCCAGCATTTT
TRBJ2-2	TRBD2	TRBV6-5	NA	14	CASRGGLAGGELFF	TGTGCCAGCAGGGGAGGATTAGCGGGCGGGGAGCTGTTTTTT
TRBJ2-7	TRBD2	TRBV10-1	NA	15	CASSEGIAGVEEQYF	TGCGCCAGCAGTGAGGGAATAGCGGGAGTTGAGGAGCAGTACTTC
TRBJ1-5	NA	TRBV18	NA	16	CASSPATGYSNQPQHF	TGTGCCAGCTCACCTGCCACGGGTTATAGCAATCAGCCCCAGCATTTT
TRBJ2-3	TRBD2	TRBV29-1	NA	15	CSVVGLAGNTDTQYF	TGCAGCGTCGTAGGACTAGCGGGGAACACAGATACGCAGTATTTT
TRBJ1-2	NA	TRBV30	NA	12	CAWSSGQPSYTF	TGTGCCTGGAGTAGCGGGCAGCCGAGCTACACCTTC
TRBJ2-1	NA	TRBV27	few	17	CASSLFSLDSSYNEQFF	TGTGCCAGCAGTTTATTCTCCCTAGACAGCTCCTACAATGAGCAGTTCTTC
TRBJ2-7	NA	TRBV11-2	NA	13	CASSLGQSYEQYF	TGTGCCAGCAGCTTAGGACAGAGTTACGAGCAGTACTTC
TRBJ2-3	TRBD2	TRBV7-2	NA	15	CASSPTTSGTDTQYF	TGTGCCAGCAGCCCGACGACTAGCGGCACAGATACGCAGTATTTT
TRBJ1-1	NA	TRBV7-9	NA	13	CASSSTGIGEAFF	TGTGCCAGCAGCTCGACAGGTATAGGTGAAGCTTTCTTT
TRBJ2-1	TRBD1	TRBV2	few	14	CASSDRTGDNEQFF	TGTGCCAGCAGTGACAGAACAGGGGACAATGAGCAGTTCTTC
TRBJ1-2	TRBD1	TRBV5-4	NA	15	CASSLLTGTDYGYTF	TGTGCCAGCAGCCTACTGACAGGGACAGACTATGGCTACACCTTC
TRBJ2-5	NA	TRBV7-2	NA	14	CASQSRGAQETQYF	TGTGCCAGTCAAAGCAGGGGGGCCCAAGAGACCCAGTACTTC
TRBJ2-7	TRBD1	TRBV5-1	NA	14	CASSVRDSAYEQYF	TGCGCCAGCAGCGTAAGGGACAGTGCCTACGAGCAGTACTTC
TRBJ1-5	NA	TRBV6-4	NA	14	CASSLTDRGQPQHF	TGTGCCAGCAGTCTGACAGATAGGGGTCAGCCCCAGCATTTT
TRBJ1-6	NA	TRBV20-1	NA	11	CSARDPLTLHF	TGCAGTGCTAGAGACCCCCTAACCCTCCACTTT
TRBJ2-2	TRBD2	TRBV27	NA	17	CASSQTSGRRNTGELFF	TGTGCCAGCAGCCAGACTAGCGGGAGGCGGAACACCGGGGAGCTGTTTTTT
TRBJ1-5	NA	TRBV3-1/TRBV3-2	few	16	CASSQAWGAGDQPQHF	TGTGCCAGCAGTCAAGCCTGGGGAGCAGGGGATCAGCCCCAGCATTTT
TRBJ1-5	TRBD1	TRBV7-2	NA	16	CASSNRSGDRGQPQHF	TGTGCCAGCTCTAACAGGAGCGGGGACAGGGGTCAGCCCCAGCATTTT
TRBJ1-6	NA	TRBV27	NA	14	CASSSGRKDSPLHF	TGTGCCAGCAGTTCCGGGAGGAAGGATTCACCCCTCCACTTT
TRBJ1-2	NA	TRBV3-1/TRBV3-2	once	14	CASSQEAANYGYTF	TGTGCCAGCAGCCAAGAAGCGGCTAACTATGGCTACACCTTC
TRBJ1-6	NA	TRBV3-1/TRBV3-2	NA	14	CASSRAGENSPLHF	TGTGCCAGCAGCCGGGCCGGGGAGAATTCACCCCTCCACTTT
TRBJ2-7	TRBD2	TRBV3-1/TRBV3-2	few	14	CASSPDPGGYEQYF	TGTGCCAGCAGCCCAGACCCGGGGGGCTACGAGCAGTACTTC
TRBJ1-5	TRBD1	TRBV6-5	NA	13	CASSTTGDQPQHF	TGTGCCAGCAGTACAACAGGGGATCAGCCCCAGCATTTT